Listed here are 32 T cell receptor beta chains from one sample, sequenced in a study of shared clonotypes between healthy human individuals. Assay used: immunoSEQ multiplex PCR; TCRdb lists only in-frame clones, some missing. The data hold 2 million or so clones, with 85% to 95% observed a single time. What was sequenced was naive CD4+ T cells sorted from blood. The subset here: CD45RA+ positively selected. The receptors shown here come from a man in his late teens or twenties in good health.

V gene TRBV5-6 combines with J gene TRBJ1-4; 9 bases agree with TRBD1. V was clipped by 4 bases and J by 6 bases; unmatched bases: 4. Germline V gives CDR1 SGHDT, CDR2 YYEEEE. The CDR3 has 14 amino acids. The CDR3 protein is CASSLQGADEKLFF. The CDR3 bases are TGTGCCAGCAGCCTACAGGGGGCGGATGAAAAACTGTTTTTT.

The CDR3 protein is CASRLGQGRTDTQYF. In nucleotides, the CDR3 is TGTGCCAGCAGGCTTGGACAGGGTAGGACAGATACGCAGTATTTT. The rearrangement uses TRBV6-1 and TRBJ2-3; 8 positions agree with TRBD1. J gave up 3 bases and V 6 bases, and 8 bases lay outside the gene matches. The germline gives CDR1 MNHNS, CDR2 SASEGT. This CDR3 has 15 amino acids.

J is TRBJ2-5 and V is TRBV5-6, with D unclear. V gave up 4 bases and J gave up 3 bases, with 4 bases separating them. The CDR3 covers 11 residues. Looked up from germline, CDR1 is SGHDT and CDR2 is YYEEEE. The CDR3 DNA reads as TGTGCCAGCAGCACGGAAGAGACCCAGTACTTC. It translates to CASSTEETQYF.

A word on this clone: An end of the junction differs from the germline gene, which may be a read error. The chain carries TRBV5-1 and TRBJ2-2, with D possibly called TRBD1 or TRBD2 (6 bases each). CDR3 length: 18 residues. Germline V gene sequence: CDR1 SGHRS, CDR2 YFSETQ. The chain's CDR3 is CASTSRVGGTTNTGELLF. The DNA for the CDR3 is TGCGCCAGCACCTCGCGAGTGGGCGGGACAACGAACACCGGGGAGCTGCTTTTT.

This clone was detected only once. V is TRBV2 and J is TRBJ2-2, with D tentatively TRBD2 (5 bases). Germline V gene sequence: CDR1 SNHLY, CDR2 FYNNEI. The CDR3 extends over 13 amino acids. V was cut by 8 bases and J by 3 bases, with 10 bases left in between. The CDR3: CASPARDTGELFF. The CDR3 nucleotides read TGTGCCAGCCCCGCGCGGGACACCGGGGAGCTGTTTTTT.

This chain links TRBV30 with TRBJ1-4; D unclear. Germline assignment: CDR1 GTSNPN and CDR2 SVGIG (reference sequence). Trimming cost V 0 bases and J 0 bases, with 14 bases left between them. CDR3 length: 17 amino acids. The CDR3 DNA sequence: TGTGCCTGGAGTGTCCGGCAGACTCTCCCAACTAATGAAAAACTGTTTTTT. This translates into CAWSVRQTLPTNEKLFF.

This chain joins TRBV5-1 and TRBJ2-7, with D perhaps matching TRBD2 (5 bases). The CDR3 consists of 13 residues. In germline, CDR1 is SGHRS, CDR2 YFSETQ. Trimming removed 6 bases from V and 4 bases from J, with 14 bases in between. The CDR3 loop reads CASKAGEGYEQYF. In DNA, the CDR3 is TGCGCCAGCAAGGCGGGTGAGGGTTACGAGCAGTACTTC.

J is TRBJ2-6 and V is TRBV6-1, with 9 bases fitting TRBD2. CDR1 and CDR2 from the germline V gene are MNHNS and SASEGT. CDR3 length: 19 amino acids. V gave up 2 bases and J gave up 0 bases; unmatched junction bases: 8. As DNA, the CDR3 is TGTGCCAGCAGTGAACTCCCTGGACTAGCGTTCTCTGGGGCCAACGTCCTGACTTTC. This codes for CASSELPGLAFSGANVLTF.

The chain employs TRBV30 and TRBJ2-2; D gene uncertain. The CDR3 contains 11 residues. Trimming removed 2 bases from V and 7 bases from J, with 5 bases in between. Germline V gene lookup returns CDR1 GTSNPN and CDR2 SVGIG (reference sequence). The CDR3 nucleotides are TGTGCCTGGAGTTCGTTCGGGGAGCTGTTTTTT. This sequence encodes CAWSSFGELFF.

V and J are TRBV13 and TRBJ1-2, with a possible D match to TRBD1 (5 bases). Germline loops: CDR1 PRHDT, CDR2 FYEKMQ (reference sequence). With 5 bases removed from V and 5 bases from J, the gap between germline ends came to 18 bases. The CDR3 is 15 residues long. This CDR3 is CASSPPQGALYGYTF. The CDR3 nucleotides read TGTGCCAGCAGCCCCCCCCAGGGTGCCTTATATGGCTACACCTTC.

The V call is TRBV18, the J call TRBJ2-3; possibly TRBD2 for D (6 bases). CDR1 is KGHSH and CDR2 is LQKENI in the germline V gene. V lost 3 bases, J lost 4 bases, and 17 bases lay in between. The CDR3 runs to 16 residues. In nucleotides, the CDR3 is TGTGCCAGCTCACCCCCGTACGGGAGCAAAGCAGATACGCAGTATTTT. This codes for CASSPPYGSKADTQYF.

The count of this clone is one. The chain couples TRBV5-1 to TRBJ1-2; maybe TRBD1 (6 bases). Per the germline V gene, CDR1 is SGHRS and CDR2 is YFSETQ. V lost 5 bases and J 2 bases, leaving 10 bases between the germline ends. The CDR3 contains 13 residues. The CDR3 nucleotides read TGCGCCAGCAGTGTGGACAGAAACTATGGCTACACCTTC. It codes for CASSVDRNYGYTF.

The chain links TRBV6-1 to TRBJ1-1; possibly TRBD1 for D (6 bases). The V and J ends lost 5 bases and 0 bases respectively, with 13 bases between them. Germline values: CDR1 MNHNS, CDR2 SASEGT. This CDR3 contains 15 residues. As DNA, the CDR3 is TGTGCCAGCAGTCGAGGGGGACTGATGAACACTGAAGCTTTCTTT. Translating it yields CASSRGGLMNTEAFF.

The gene calls are TRBV10-2 and TRBJ2-7; perhaps TRBD2 as D (6 bases). Germline-derived CDR1 and CDR2 are WSHSY and SAAADI. Trimming stripped 4 bases from V and 2 bases from J, with 9 bases between. The CDR3 runs to 13 residues. CDR3 sequence: CASSGGGTYEQYF. CDR3 nucleotides: TGCGCCAGCAGTGGGGGCGGGACCTACGAGCAGTACTTC.

This clone was seen more than once but under ten times. The rearrangement joins TRBV7-9 to TRBJ1-6; TRBD1 is a possible D gene (6 bases). V was cut by 5 bases and J by 7 bases, with 9 bases left in between. CDR1 SEHNR and CDR2 FQNEAQ come from the germline V gene (reference sequence). The CDR3 totals 13 residues. This CDR3 reads CASSSTGNSPLHF. CDR3 sequence (DNA): TGTGCCAGCAGCAGTACAGGGAATTCACCCCTCCACTTT.

The rearrangement joins TRBV10-3 to TRBJ1-2; TRBD1 agrees at 9 bases. The V gene's germline CDR1 is ENHRY and CDR2 SYGVKD. V lost 7 bases to trimming and J lost 6 bases; unmatched junction nucleotides: 12. The CDR3 is made up of 15 amino acids. The DNA of the CDR3 is TGTGCCATCACCCCCCGGGGAGGACAGGGGAATGGCTACACCTTC. Translated, it gives CAITPRGGQGNGYTF.

V is TRBV4-1 and J is TRBJ1-4; 7 bases fit TRBD1. V was pared by 0 bases and J by 1 base, with 11 bases of the junction left unmatched. In germline, CDR1 is MGHRA, CDR2 YSYEKL. The CDR3 has 19 amino acids. The CDR3 DNA follows: TGCGCCAGCAGCCAAGATGCGAGACAGGGATTTGTAACTAATGAAAAACTGTTTTTT. As protein: CASSQDARQGFVTNEKLFF.

The CDR3, as DNA: TGTGCCACCAGCAGCGGGACAGGGAGAGGTTACAATGAGCAGTTCTTC. This encodes CATSSGTGRGYNEQFF. The V and J genes are TRBV15 and TRBJ2-1, with TRBD1 matching 9 bases. The CDR3 covers 16 residues. Unmatched junction bases numbered 7, after V lost 3 bases and J lost 4 bases. CDR1 and CDR2 from the germline V gene are LNHNV and YYDKDF (reference sequence).

The chain is built from TRBV2 and TRBJ2-3, with D unclear. The germline V and J ends were trimmed by 4 bases and 1 base, with 6 bases remaining between them. Germline loops: CDR1 SNHLY, CDR2 FYNNEI. The CDR3 covers 13 residues. CDR3 protein: CASSVERTDTQYF. As DNA, the CDR3 is TGTGCCAGCAGTGTAGAGCGCACAGATACGCAGTATTTT.

The V gene is TRBV27, the J gene TRBJ2-2, with a tentative D call TRBD2 (5 bases). CDR1 MNHEY and CDR2 SMNVEV come from the germline V gene (reference sequence). The V gene lost 6 bases and the J gene lost 6 bases, with 20 bases spanning the gap. This CDR3 contains 16 residues. The CDR3 nucleotides read TGTGCCAGCAGGGGTCTGTCCGGGGTAAGGGCCGGGGAGCTGTTTTTT. Translated, it gives CASRGLSGVRAGELFF.

As to this clone: The same CDR3 also results from other DNA sequences found in this sample. This chain uses TRBV29-1 with TRBJ1-1; D is unresolved. The CDR3 is 12 residues long. Germline lookup yields CDR1 SQVTM and CDR2 ANQGSEA. Trimming left V 4 bases short and J 0 bases short, with 6 bases between. For the CDR3, the DNA is TGCAGCGTTGTACGTTTGAACACTGAAGCTTTCTTT. Residues: CSVVRLNTEAFF.

The rearrangement links TRBV7-9 to TRBJ2-3; 10 nucleotides agree with TRBD2. The germline V gene encodes CDR1 SEHNR and CDR2 FQNEAQ (reference sequence). The CDR3 totals 16 residues. Trimming took 5 bases from V and 6 from J; bases not matched to a gene: 11. CDR3 amino acids: CASSPHGLAGVDTQYF. The CDR3 DNA follows: TGTGCCAGCAGCCCCCACGGGCTAGCGGGGGTGGATACGCAGTATTTT. Full variable domain (missing parts from reference TRBV7-9 and TRBJ2-3): DTGVSQNPRHKITKRGQNVTFRCDPISEHNRLYWYRQTLGQGPEFLTYFQNEAQLEKSRLLSDRFSAERPKGSFSTLEIQRTEQGDSAMYLCASSPHGLAGVDTQYFGPGTRLTVL.

CDR3 nucleotide sequence: TGTGCCAGCAGCTTAGGGGGGCGGATGAGCACTGAAGCTTTCTTT. It is translated as CASSLGGRMSTEAFF. V and J are TRBV7-8 and TRBJ1-1; D is perhaps TRBD1 (6 bases). The V gene lost 1 base and the J gene lost 4 bases, with 13 bases spanning the gap. Per the germline V gene, CDR1 is SGHVS and CDR2 is FQNEAQ. This CDR3 comprises 15 residues.

J is TRBJ2-5 and V is TRBV11-3; maybe TRBD1 (5 bases). Germline V gives CDR1 SGHNT, CDR2 YENEEA. CDR3 length: 14 amino acids. Trimming left V 0 bases short and J 4 bases short, with 9 bases between. CDR3 amino acids: CASSLEGPAETQYF. CDR3 bases: TGTGCCAGCAGCTTAGAGGGGCCGGCAGAGACCCAGTACTTC.

This rearrangement joins TRBV5-4 to TRBJ1-6, with a possible D match to TRBD1 (6 bases). V shed 3 bases and J shed 0 bases, with 16 bases lying between them. Germline CDR1 and CDR2: SGHNT and YYREEE (reference sequence). The CDR3 extends over 18 amino acids. This chain's CDR3 is CASSSDRGGPSYNSPLHF. The CDR3 DNA reads as TGTGCCAGCAGCTCGGACAGAGGAGGTCCCTCCTATAATTCACCCCTCCACTTT.

This sequence joins TRBV27 and TRBJ2-1, with D unresolved. Germline V gives CDR1 MNHEY, CDR2 SMNVEV (reference sequence). The V gene lost 8 bases and the J gene lost 5 bases, with 19 bases spanning the gap. CDR3 length equals 15 residues. In nucleotides, the CDR3 is TGTGCCAGCGCCCGCGGCCAAAGCCAGAACAATGAGCAGTTCTTC. As protein: CASARGQSQNNEQFF.

As to this clone: At the DNA level, this CDR3 is encoded by other sequences in the same sample as well. CDR3 sequence reads: CAWSAGNTIYF. The DNA for the CDR3 is TGTGCCTGGAGTGCTGGAAACACCATATATTTT. The chain links TRBV30 to TRBJ1-3; D gene uncertain. The CDR3 consists of 11 residues. Germline loops: CDR1 GTSNPN, CDR2 SVGIG (reference sequence). With 1 base removed from V and 2 bases from J, the gap between germline ends came to 0 bases.

The chain couples TRBV18 to TRBJ1-1; a weak D match, TRBD1 (6 bases). Trimming removed 3 bases from V and 1 base from J, with 12 bases in between. Looked up from germline, CDR1 is KGHSH and CDR2 is LQKENI. This CDR3 has 15 amino acids. CDR3 sequence reads: CASSPGAGENTEAFF. The CDR3 coding sequence is TGTGCCAGCTCACCCGGGGCAGGGGAGAACACTGAAGCTTTCTTT.

The V gene is TRBV5-1, the J gene TRBJ2-1; D is unresolved. The CDR3 loop spans 13 amino acids. Trimming pared 5 bases from V and 10 bases from J, leaving 16 bases between. Germline-derived CDR1 and CDR2 are SGHRS and YFSETQ. Here the CDR3 reads CASRVKSTQEQFF. CDR3 coding DNA: TGCGCCAGCAGGGTCAAATCCACCCAGGAGCAGTTCTTC.

The genes are TRBV7-2 and TRBJ2-7, with D hard to call. Trimming pared 2 bases from V and 3 bases from J, leaving 11 bases between. CDR1 SGHTA and CDR2 FQGNSA come from the germline V gene. The CDR3 totals 14 residues. The CDR3 coding sequence is TGTGCCAGCAGCTTACATACGGGCAACTACGAGCAGTACTTC. It codes for CASSLHTGNYEQYF.

This chain connects TRBV5-1 to TRBJ2-6, with 8 bases fitting TRBD1. Unmatched junction bases numbered 5, after V lost 8 bases and J lost 1 base. Germline CDR1 SGHRS, CDR2 YFSETQ. This CDR3 region has 15 residues. The CDR3 bases are TGCGCCAGTACCGGGACAGGTTCTGGGGCCAACGTCCTGACTTTC. Its translation is CASTGTGSGANVLTF.

J is TRBJ2-7 and V is TRBV6-6; 10 bases match TRBD2. The V segment lost 5 bases and the J segment 6 bases; nucleotides outside the gene matches: 13. The CDR3 runs to 16 residues. The germline gives CDR1 MNHNY, CDR2 SVGAGI (reference sequence). The CDR3 reads CASSPLRGTSDREQYF. CDR3 coding DNA: TGTGCCAGCAGTCCCCTCAGGGGGACTAGCGATCGCGAGCAGTACTTC.